One and the same sample provided the 27 T cell receptor beta chains below, sequenced in a study of vaccination effects on CD4 cells after COVID-19. ViraFEST expansion of antigen-specific CD4+ T cells with viral peptide pools preceded sequencing. Subsequent to a culture period of around eleven days, CD4+ T cells were isolated. It was two doses of either the BNT162b2 or mRNA-1273 vaccine that participants received. Assay: immunoSEQ multiplex PCR; the TCRdb copy retains only in-frame clones and omits some. The sample carries approximately 23,000 clones, around 70% recorded once. These receptors lack a known antigen. The input for sequencing was CD4+ T cells from PBMCs cultured with SARS-CoV-2 spike peptides, taken after COVID-19 vaccination. These receptors all stem from a human donor who received a COVID-19 vaccine.

The rearrangement joins TRBV29-1 to TRBJ1-6; a weak D match, TRBD1 (6 bases). V was trimmed by 4 bases and J by 9 bases, leaving 13 bases between them. Germline V gene sequence: CDR1 SQVTM, CDR2 ANQGSEA. CDR3 length equals 13 residues. The CDR3 DNA reads TGCAGCGTTGGACCGGACAGCTCTTCACCCCTCCACTTT. Its protein product is CSVGPDSSSPLHF.

This clone has just one count. The rearrangement links TRBV24-1 to TRBJ2-3; the match to TRBD2 covers 10 bases. Germline V gene sequence: CDR1 KGHDR, CDR2 SFDVKD. Trimming took 1 base from V and 0 from J; bases not matched to a gene: 6. This CDR3 spans 18 amino acids. The CDR3 DNA reads TGTGCCACCAGTGATTTTCCTAGCGGGGGCACGAGCACAGATACGCAGTATTTT. Amino acid sequence: CATSDFPSGGTSTDTQYF.

The V call is TRBV9, the J call TRBJ2-5, with TRBD2 identical over 7 bases. The CDR3 is 15 residues long. The ends lost 3 bases at V and 5 bases at J; junction bases unmatched: 10. Germline values: CDR1 SGDLS, CDR2 YYNGEE. The CDR3 sequence is CASSAGTIPRETQYF. Written as DNA, the CDR3 is TGTGCCAGCAGCGCAGGGACTATCCCCCGCGAGACCCAGTACTTC. The variable domain in full, completed from reference TRBV9 and TRBJ2-5, reads DSGVTQTPKHLITATGQRVTLRCSPRSGDLSVYWYQQSLDQGLQFLIQYYNGEERAKGNILERFSAQQFPDLHSELNLSSLELGDSALYFCASSAGTIPRETQYFGPGTRLLVL.

This clone was observed a few times. The J gene is TRBJ2-1, the V gene TRBV9; tentatively, D is TRBD2 (6 bases). Looked up from germline, CDR1 is SGDLS and CDR2 is YYNGEE. The CDR3 covers 16 residues. The germline V and J ends were trimmed by 0 bases and 1 base, with 11 bases remaining between them. CDR3 amino acids: CASSVGAAGSYNEQFF. The CDR3 nucleotides read TGTGCCAGCAGCGTAGGAGCGGCGGGATCCTACAATGAGCAGTTCTTC. The complete variable domain, with remaining parts taken from reference TRBV9 and TRBJ2-1, reads DSGVTQTPKHLITATGQRVTLRCSPRSGDLSVYWYQQSLDQGLQFLIQYYNGEERAKGNILERFSAQQFPDLHSELNLSSLELGDSALYFCASSVGAAGSYNEQFFGPGTRLTVL.

The V gene is TRBV5-1, the J gene TRBJ2-1; the match to TRBD2 covers 15 bases. V was pared by 3 bases and J by 15 bases, with 16 bases of the junction left unmatched. The CDR3 has 17 amino acids. CDR1 is SGHRS and CDR2 is YFSETQ in the germline V gene. The CDR3 bases are TGCGCCAGCAGCTCGCGACGGACTAGCGGGGGGGAGATTCATCGGTTCTTC. Translating gives CASSSRRTSGGEIHRFF.

In its sample, this clone was seen a few times. The chain has TRBV19 and TRBJ1-3; D is perhaps TRBD1 (5 bases). Germline assignment: CDR1 LNHDA and CDR2 SQIVND (reference sequence). The CDR3 extends over 16 amino acids. V dropped 3 bases and J dropped 0 bases, with 12 bases sitting between them. CDR3 sequence reads: CASSIDWGYSGNTIYF. CDR3 in DNA: TGTGCCAGTAGTATCGACTGGGGGTACTCTGGAAACACCATATATTTT.

The genes are TRBV20-1 and TRBJ1-2; tentatively, D is TRBD1 (6 bases). The germline V and J ends were trimmed by 4 bases and 8 bases, with 11 bases remaining between them. Germline lookup yields CDR1 DFQATT and CDR2 SNEGSKA (reference sequence). The CDR3 has 11 amino acids. CDR3 sequence (DNA): TGCAGTGCTACTACAGGGTACGGCTACACCTTC. This translates into CSATTGYGYTF.

The V call is TRBV5-1, the J call TRBJ2-7; D unclear. Trimming removed 5 bases from V and 1 base from J, with 16 bases in between. Germline loops: CDR1 SGHRS, CDR2 YFSETQ. The CDR3 has 15 amino acids. The CDR3, as DNA: TGCGCCAGCAGATTTCGGAGTACAGCATCCTACGAGCAGTACTTC. It translates to CASRFRSTASYEQYF.

The chain recombines TRBV19 with TRBJ1-1; 9 bases fit TRBD1. The CDR3 length is 16 residues. V lost 4 bases and J lost 5; bases outside the gene matches: 11. Germline V lookup: CDR1 LNHDA, CDR2 SQIVND (reference sequence). The CDR3 nucleotides are TGTGCCAGTAGTAAGGGACAGGGTGGGCCGGGGACTGAAGCTTTCTTT. It is translated as CASSKGQGGPGTEAFF.

This chain joins TRBV7-9 and TRBJ1-1, with 7 bases aligning to TRBD1. Germline CDR1 SEHNR, CDR2 FQNEAQ (reference sequence). This CDR3 region has 15 residues. V trimming: 3 bases; J trimming: 7 bases; junction bases outside the gene matches: 11. CDR3 nucleotides: TGTGCCAGCAGCTTCAGGGGGGGCCCCCCCCTTGAAGCTTTCTTT. Protein: CASSFRGGPPLEAFF.

The chain joins TRBV24-1 to TRBJ2-1; D is uncertain. CDR1 is KGHDR, CDR2 SFDVKD, per germline. Trimming stripped 2 bases from V and 3 bases from J, with 13 bases between. This CDR3 has 16 residues. CDR3: CATSDSSPSRYNEQFF. DNA of the CDR3: TGTGCCACCAGTGATTCTAGTCCGTCTCGCTACAATGAGCAGTTCTTC.

In its sample, this clone was seen once. The CDR3 coding sequence is TGCGCCAGCAGAGGTACCGGGACAGCGAACACTGAAGCTTTCTTT. Protein product: CASRGTGTANTEAFF. The rearrangement joins TRBV10-1 to TRBJ1-1, with 7 bases identical to TRBD1. Losses at the gene ends were 6 bases for V and 1 base for J; bases not matched to a gene: 8. This CDR3 has 15 amino acids. Germline V lookup: CDR1 WNHNN, CDR2 SYGVQD (reference sequence).

This chain connects TRBV27 to TRBJ2-7; 9 bases match TRBD1. From germline, CDR1 is MNHEY and CDR2 SMNVEV (reference sequence). J was trimmed by 6 bases and V by 5 bases; bases with no gene match: 8. CDR3 length: 14 amino acids. The CDR3 bases are TGTGCCAGCAGTCCCCGGACAGGGGCCGGCGAGCAGTACTTC. It yields the protein CASSPRTGAGEQYF.

CDR3 region: CASRGQGRASQPQHF. The DNA for the CDR3 is TGTGCCAGTAGGGGACAGGGAAGGGCAAGTCAGCCCCAGCATTTT. The rearrangement uses TRBV19 and TRBJ1-5; 9 nucleotides align to TRBD1. Germline V lookup: CDR1 LNHDA, CDR2 SQIVND (reference sequence). V lost 6 bases, J lost 6 bases, and 9 bases stayed unmatched. The length of the CDR3 is 15 residues.

The chain carries TRBV2 and TRBJ2-4; 7 bases match TRBD1. Germline V CDR1 and CDR2: SNHLY, FYNNEI. CDR3 length equals 15 residues. Trimming cost V 8 bases and J 0 bases; bases outside gene matches: 7. CDR3 coding DNA: TGTGCCAGCCGGGGACAGTTATTAGCCAAAAACATTCAGTACTTC. Translating gives CASRGQLLAKNIQYF.

The gene calls are TRBV25-1 and TRBJ2-1; 7 nucleotides match TRBD2. The V gene's germline CDR1 is MGHDK and CDR2 SYGVNS. V shed 5 bases, J shed 7 bases, and the junction held 5 bases outside the gene matches. This CDR3 contains 13 residues. Here the CDR3 reads CASSLSGGNEQFF. The CDR3 nucleotides read TGTGCCAGCAGTCTATCGGGAGGTAATGAGCAGTTCTTC. The whole variable domain, filled in from reference TRBV25-1 and TRBJ2-1, reads EADIYQTPRYLVIGTGKKITLECSQTMGHDKMYWYQQDPGMELHLIHYSYGVNSTEKGDLSSESTVSRIRTEHFPLTLESARPSHTSQYLCASSLSGGNEQFFGPGTRLTVL.

The rearrangement uses TRBV5-6 and TRBJ2-3; D gene unclear. Trimming stripped 2 bases from V and 7 bases from J, with 11 bases between. Per germline, CDR1 SGHDT and CDR2 YYEEEE. The CDR3 has 13 amino acids. The CDR3 here is CASSFKAYYTQYF. CDR3 DNA sequence: TGTGCCAGCAGCTTTAAGGCTTATTATACGCAGTATTTT.

The genes are TRBV28 and TRBJ2-7, with a weak D call TRBD2 (7 bases). Between the trimmed V and J ends, which lost 7 bases and 3 bases, there was a span of 13 bases. Germline CDR1 reads MDHEN; CDR2 reads SYDVKM. This CDR3 has 13 amino acids. CDR3 bases: TGTGCCAGCACCAAAGGGGGGGGCTACGAGCAGTACTTC. Protein: CASTKGGGYEQYF.

V is TRBV19 and J is TRBJ1-3; 7 bases are a match to TRBD1. With 5 bases clipped from V and 4 bases from J, the junction kept 5 bases outside the gene matches. Germline CDR1 reads LNHDA; CDR2 reads SQIVND (reference sequence). This CDR3 spans 14 amino acids. CDR3 nucleotide sequence: TGTGCCAGTAGTCACCGGGACAGAGGAAACACCATATATTTT. It specifies CASSHRDRGNTIYF. Based on the CDR3 plus reference TRBV19 and TRBJ1-3, the full variable domain is DGGITQSPKYLFRKEGQNVTLSCEQNLNHDAMYWYRQDPGQGLRLIYYSQIVNDFQKGDIAEGYSVSREKKESFPLTVTSAQKNPTAFYLCASSHRDRGNTIYFGEGSWLTVV.

This chain joins TRBV5-1 and TRBJ2-7, with 10 bases fitting TRBD1. Unmatched junction bases numbered 7, after V lost 4 bases and J lost 3 bases. From germline, CDR1 is SGHRS and CDR2 YFSETQ. The CDR3 sequence is 15 residues long. For the CDR3, the DNA is TGCGCCAGCAGCATCGCGGGACAGGGGAACTACGAGCAGTACTTC. This gives the protein CASSIAGQGNYEQYF.

The chain employs TRBV4-1 and TRBJ1-4; D is perhaps TRBD1 (5 bases). Germline lookup yields CDR1 MGHRA and CDR2 YSYEKL. V gave up 1 base and J gave up 5 bases, with 14 bases separating them. The CDR3 contains 16 residues. The CDR3 spells CASSQALGPGNEKLFF. CDR3 DNA sequence: TGCGCCAGCAGCCAAGCATTGGGACCAGGGAATGAAAAACTGTTTTTT.

This chain joins TRBV6-5 and TRBJ1-6; TRBD1 might be the D (5 bases). Trimming removed 0 bases at V and 9 bases at J, with 12 bases between. The CDR3 has 15 residues. CDR1 is MNHEY and CDR2 is SVGAGI in the germline V gene. The CDR3 is CASSYSEGGGSPLHF. DNA of the CDR3: TGTGCCAGCAGTTACTCGGAGGGCGGGGGTTCACCCCTCCACTTT.

The gene calls are TRBV6-5 and TRBJ2-1, with D possibly called TRBD1 or TRBD2 (5 bases each). Trimming stripped 11 bases from V and 5 bases from J, with 19 bases between. Germline V gene sequence: CDR1 MNHEY, CDR2 SVGAGI. The CDR3 length is 14 residues. The CDR3 sequence is CAVRLRGKDNEQFF. DNA for the CDR3: TGTGCCGTAAGGTTGAGGGGAAAAGACAATGAGCAGTTCTTC.

The rearrangement uses TRBV7-9 and TRBJ2-7, with D unclear. The CDR3 totals 12 residues. Germline values: CDR1 SEHNR, CDR2 FQNEAQ (reference sequence). Trimming left V 3 bases short and J 4 bases short, with 7 bases between. The CDR3 sequence: CASSFLGYEQYF. CDR3 nucleotide sequence: TGTGCCAGCAGCTTTTTGGGGTACGAGCAGTACTTC.

The chain is built from TRBV9 and TRBJ2-3, with 7 bases that match TRBD1. Germline CDR1 SGDLS, CDR2 YYNGEE. CDR3 length: 15 amino acids. J gave up 3 bases and V 4 bases, and 8 bases lay outside the gene matches. DNA of the CDR3: TGTGCCAGCAGCAAAACTCAGGGGGTAACAGATACGCAGTATTTT. Its translation is CASSKTQGVTDTQYF.

The chain combines TRBV27 with TRBJ1-2; D is perhaps TRBD1 (6 bases). This CDR3 has 15 amino acids. Germline V lookup: CDR1 MNHEY, CDR2 SMNVEV (reference sequence). The germline V and J ends were trimmed by 5 bases and 3 bases, with 16 bases remaining between them. For the CDR3, the DNA is TGTGCCAGCAGTCGCCGGGGGGCGATCGACTATGGCTACACCTTC. It encodes CASSRRGAIDYGYTF.

This clone turned up a few times. V is TRBV5-1 and J is TRBJ1-3; D may be TRBD1 (6 bases). The V gene lost 1 base and the J gene lost 2 bases, with 10 bases spanning the gap. The CDR3 consists of 15 residues. Germline V gene sequence: CDR1 SGHRS, CDR2 YFSETQ. In nucleotides, the CDR3 is TGCGCCAGCAGCTTGTCACAGGGTGCTGGAAACACCATATATTTT. Translated: CASSLSQGAGNTIYF.